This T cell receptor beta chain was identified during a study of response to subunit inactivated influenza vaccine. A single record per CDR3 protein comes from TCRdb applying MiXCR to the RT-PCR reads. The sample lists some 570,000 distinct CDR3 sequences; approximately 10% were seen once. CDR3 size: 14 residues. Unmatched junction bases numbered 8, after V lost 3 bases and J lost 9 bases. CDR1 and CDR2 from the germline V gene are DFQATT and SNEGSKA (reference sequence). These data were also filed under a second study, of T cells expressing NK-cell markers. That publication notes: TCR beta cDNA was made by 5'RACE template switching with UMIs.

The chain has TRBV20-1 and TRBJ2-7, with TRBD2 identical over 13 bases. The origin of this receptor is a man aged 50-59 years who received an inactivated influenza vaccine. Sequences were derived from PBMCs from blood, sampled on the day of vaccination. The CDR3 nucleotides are TGCAGTGCTAGGCCCGGACTAGCGGGAGAGGTGCAGTACTTC. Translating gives CSARPGLAGEVQYF.